Below are 27 T cell receptor beta chains sequenced from a single sample in a study of blood T cell repertoires in COVID-19. Measured with immunoSEQ multiplex PCR; TCRdb has only the in-frame clones, and not every one. The top ten hold 15% to 20% of the sample, which has some 120,000 clones, just under 85% seen once. The specimen sequenced was peripheral blood. The receptor set was obtained from a woman between 50 and 59 years old with acute or convalescent COVID-19.

The rearrangement links TRBV18 to TRBJ2-3; D call uncertain. Germline V gene data show CDR1 as KGHSH and CDR2 as LQKENI. The CDR3 sequence is 14 residues long. V shed 3 bases and J shed 4 bases, with 11 bases lying between them. This chain's CDR3 is CASSPAQTPDTQYF. The CDR3 coding sequence is TGTGCCAGCTCACCGGCACAGACCCCAGATACGCAGTATTTT.

The chain couples TRBV3-1 (or the pseudogene TRBV3-2) to TRBJ2-3; D is perhaps TRBD1 (6 bases). The CDR3 length is 14 residues. V was cut by 1 base and J by 2 bases, with 7 bases left in between. Germline CDR1 LGHDT, CDR2 YNNKEL (reference sequence). CDR3 bases: TGTGCCAGCAGCCAAGGGGGGCCCACAGATACGCAGTATTTT. Translation gives CASSQGGPTDTQYF.

This clone turned up a few times. V gene TRBV4-2 combines with J gene TRBJ1-1, with D perhaps TRBD1 (6 bases). This CDR3 has 16 residues. Germline V gene sequence: CDR1 LGHNA, CDR2 YNFKEQ. With 1 base removed from V and 7 bases from J, the gap between germline ends came to 19 bases. In nucleotides, the CDR3 is TGTGCCAGCAGCCAAGGTGGTGCCGGGACACCGCGTGAAGCTTTCTTT. It is translated as CASSQGGAGTPREAFF.

J is TRBJ1-5 and V is TRBV3-1 (or the pseudogene TRBV3-2); D unclear. Germline V gives CDR1 LGHDT, CDR2 YNNKEL (reference sequence). Trimming shortened V by 4 bases and J by 0 bases, and 4 bases separated the two germline ends. The CDR3 is 13 residues long. The CDR3 protein is CASSLNSNQPQHF. Written as DNA, the CDR3 is TGTGCCAGCAGCCTAAATAGCAATCAGCCCCAGCATTTT.

This clone was found a few times. The chain is built from TRBV2 and TRBJ2-7, with D tentatively TRBD2 (6 bases). Germline V gives CDR1 SNHLY, CDR2 FYNNEI. The CDR3 has 15 residues. Deletions cut 2 bases from V and 4 bases from J, with 15 bases between. In DNA form, the CDR3 reads TGTGCCAGCAGTGAATCCGGGGGTATCCTATACGAGCAGTACTTC. It specifies CASSESGGILYEQYF.

V usage is TRBV3-1 (or the pseudogene TRBV3-2) and J usage is TRBJ1-2; D not certain. The CDR3 consists of 15 residues. V was cut by 5 bases and J by 1 base, with 14 bases left in between. The germline CDR1 and CDR2 sequences are LGHDT and YNNKEL (reference sequence). CDR3 residues: CASSTRDSFNYGYTF. CDR3 nucleotide sequence: TGTGCCAGCAGCACGCGGGATTCGTTTAACTATGGCTACACCTTC.

The chain joins TRBV19 to TRBJ1-2; D is undetermined. Germline V gives CDR1 LNHDA, CDR2 SQIVND (reference sequence). The CDR3 is 14 residues long. V was clipped by 3 bases and J by 8 bases, with 16 bases between them. Written as DNA, the CDR3 is TGTGCCAGTAGTATCCCGGATCTATCAGGCGGCTACACCTTC. Translating it yields CASSIPDLSGGYTF.

This rearrangement joins TRBV13 to TRBJ2-2, with D possibly matching TRBD2 (5 bases). Between the trimmed V and J ends, which lost 5 bases and 6 bases, there was a span of 19 bases. CDR1 and CDR2 from the germline V gene are PRHDT and FYEKMQ (reference sequence). The CDR3 is 16 residues long. In DNA form, the CDR3 reads TGTGCCAGCAGCCCCCGAGGATTCAGAGGGCCCGGGGAGCTGTTTTTT. Protein: CASSPRGFRGPGELFF.

This rearrangement joins TRBV6-5 to TRBJ2-7; 8 nucleotides align to TRBD2. In germline, CDR1 is MNHEY, CDR2 SVGAGI. The CDR3 loop spans 14 amino acids. The V segment lost 6 bases and the J segment 3 bases; nucleotides outside the gene matches: 7. The CDR3 nucleotides are TGTGCCAGCAGCCTTAGCGGGGAAGACTACGAGCAGTACTTC. Protein sequence: CASSLSGEDYEQYF.

The genes are TRBV7-9 and TRBJ2-1, with 7 bases that match TRBD1. The CDR3 has 15 amino acids. The germline CDR1 and CDR2 sequences are SEHNR and FQNEAQ (reference sequence). V shed 2 bases, J shed 5 bases, and the junction held 6 bases outside the gene matches. This CDR3 is CASSLRQGGHNEQFF. Written as DNA, the CDR3 is TGTGCCAGCAGCTTAAGACAGGGTGGGCACAATGAGCAGTTCTTC.

The gene calls are TRBV6-5 and TRBJ2-2; tentative D call: TRBD2 (6 bases). V shed 6 bases and J shed 1 base, with 12 bases lying between them. CDR1 and CDR2 from the germline V gene are MNHEY and SVGAGI. The CDR3 has 15 amino acids. CDR3 DNA sequence: TGTGCCAGCAGCTGGGGAGCGGGGAACACCGGGGAGCTGTTTTTT. This codes for CASSWGAGNTGELFF.

J is TRBJ1-2 and V is TRBV27; 7 nucleotides align to TRBD1. J gave up 3 bases and V 8 bases, and 9 bases lay outside the gene matches. The CDR3 totals 14 residues. Germline CDR1 reads MNHEY; CDR2 reads SMNVEV (reference sequence). This chain's CDR3 is CASGIVGGDYGYTF. In nucleotides, the CDR3 is TGTGCCAGCGGGATAGTAGGGGGCGACTATGGCTACACCTTC.

The genes are TRBV5-1 and TRBJ2-7, with 10 bases that match TRBD1. The CDR3 sequence is 15 residues long. CDR1 SGHRS and CDR2 YFSETQ come from the germline V gene. The V gene end was trimmed by 4 bases and the J gene end by 4 bases; junction bases not matched to a gene: 8. The CDR3 protein is CASSPHGTGVYEQYF. As DNA, the CDR3 is TGCGCCAGCAGCCCCCATGGGACAGGGGTATACGAGCAGTACTTC.

The CDR3 coding sequence is TGTGCCAGCAGCTTAGTTACGAGACAGGGTGATGAAAAACTGTTTTTT. Its protein is CASSLVTRQGDEKLFF. The chain employs TRBV7-6 and TRBJ1-4; 7 nucleotides align to TRBD1. The CDR3 runs to 16 residues. In germline, CDR1 is SGHVS, CDR2 FNYEAQ. Trimming removed 1 base from V and 6 bases from J; junction bases left unmatched: 8.

The chain links TRBV12-5 to TRBJ2-7; D perhaps matches TRBD2 (5 bases). V was clipped by 5 bases and J by 7 bases, with 18 bases between them. Germline V gene data show CDR1 as LGHNT and CDR2 as FRNRAP. The CDR3 totals 14 residues. CDR3 DNA sequence: TGTGCTAGTGGTATCCACAGAGAGAGGAGGGAGCAGTACTTC. Protein product: CASGIHRERREQYF.

This clone has only one observation. The chain recombines TRBV7-3 with TRBJ2-3; 10 positions match TRBD2. Looked up from germline, CDR1 is SGHTA and CDR2 is FQGTGA. This CDR3 is built from 15 residues. The ends lost 1 base at V and 3 bases at J; junction bases unmatched: 1. CDR3 region: CASSLIAGGTDTQYF. Written as DNA, the CDR3 is TGTGCCAGCAGCTTAATAGCGGGGGGAACAGATACGCAGTATTTT.

The rearrangement joins TRBV5-1 to TRBJ1-2; D gene ambiguous. The germline V gene encodes CDR1 SGHRS and CDR2 YFSETQ. The CDR3 has 15 amino acids. Trimming shortened V by 0 bases and J by 0 bases, and 9 bases separated the two germline ends. The CDR3 is CASSLAEGPNYGYTF. The CDR3 bases are TGCGCCAGCAGCTTGGCCGAGGGCCCTAACTATGGCTACACCTTC.

The V gene is TRBV10-3, the J gene TRBJ2-3; 10 bases line up with TRBD2. The CDR3 is made up of 15 amino acids. V lost 6 bases to trimming and J lost 2 bases; unmatched junction nucleotides: 5. Germline CDR1 reads ENHRY; CDR2 reads SYGVKD. The DNA of the CDR3 is TGTGCCATCAGAGCTAGCGGGGGATACACAGATACGCAGTATTTT. This encodes CAIRASGGYTDTQYF.

This clone occurred a few times. Other DNA variants within this sample encode the same CDR3. This rearrangement joins TRBV19 to TRBJ1-3; 9 nucleotides match TRBD1. Germline CDR1 is LNHDA and CDR2 is SQIVND (reference sequence). V shed 6 bases, J shed 0 bases, and the junction held 3 bases outside the gene matches. The CDR3 contains 15 residues. CDR3 sequence (DNA): TGTGCCAGTAGCATGACAGGGGGCTCTGGAAACACCATATATTTT. Encoded protein: CASSMTGGSGNTIYF.

This clone has only a few counts. This rearrangement joins TRBV11-1 to TRBJ2-7, with TRBD1 matching 7 bases. V dropped 4 bases and J dropped 6; count of bases not matched to a gene: 3. The CDR3 spans 12 residues. Germline V gives CDR1 SGHAT, CDR2 FQDESV (reference sequence). CDR3 nucleotide sequence: TGTGCCAGCAGCTCACAGGGGAGCGAGCAGTACTTC. Translating it yields CASSSQGSEQYF.

The chain's CDR3 is CASSWGVAYEQYF. The CDR3 DNA reads TGTGCCAGCAGCTGGGGAGTTGCCTACGAGCAGTACTTC. The chain uses TRBV3-1 (or the pseudogene TRBV3-2) and TRBJ2-7; perhaps TRBD2 as D (5 bases). Per germline, CDR1 LGHDT and CDR2 YNNKEL (reference sequence). The CDR3 contains 13 residues. Trimming left V 5 bases short and J 2 bases short, with 10 bases between.

With respect to this clone: At the DNA level, this CDR3 is encoded by other sequences in the same sample as well. The chain uses TRBV9 and TRBJ2-7; D is uncertain. This CDR3 has 14 residues. Trimming cost V 0 bases and J 2 bases, with 9 bases left between them. CDR1 and CDR2 from the germline V gene are SGDLS and YYNGEE. CDR3 nucleotide sequence: TGTGCCAGCAGCGTAGGGCAGGCGACCTACGAGCAGTACTTC. Translated, it gives CASSVGQATYEQYF. Complete variable domain (other parts from reference TRBV9 and TRBJ2-7): DSGVTQTPKHLITATGQRVTLRCSPRSGDLSVYWYQQSLDQGLQFLIQYYNGEERAKGNILERFSAQQFPDLHSELNLSSLELGDSALYFCASSVGQATYEQYFGPGTRLTVT.

V and J are TRBV3-1 (or the pseudogene TRBV3-2) and TRBJ1-1, with 9 nucleotides matching TRBD1. Germline V gene lookup returns CDR1 LGHDT and CDR2 YNNKEL (reference sequence). The junction had 5 bases not matched to a gene; V was cut back by 6 bases and J by 0 bases. The CDR3 covers 15 residues. Here the CDR3 reads CASSPGQGLNTEAFF. The CDR3 DNA sequence: TGTGCCAGCAGTCCGGGACAGGGATTGAACACTGAAGCTTTCTTT.

This clone was recorded a few times. The chain carries TRBV30 and TRBJ1-6, with D perhaps TRBD1 (5 bases). The CDR3 spans 16 residues. V was shortened by 0 bases and J by 6 bases, with 15 bases between the two germline ends. From germline, CDR1 is GTSNPN and CDR2 SVGIG (reference sequence). The CDR3 DNA follows: TGTGCCTGGAGTGTAGCAGGGCCGAGCCTTAATTCACCCCTCCACTTT. Encoded protein: CAWSVAGPSLNSPLHF.

The chain links TRBV2 to TRBJ1-4; D might be TRBD1 (6 bases). The V end was cut by 6 bases, the J end by 2 bases, with 19 bases between. Germline V gene sequence: CDR1 SNHLY, CDR2 FYNNEI. The CDR3 totals 17 residues. The CDR3: CASRSAFFQGTNEKLFF. Written as DNA, the CDR3 is TGTGCCAGCAGGTCAGCCTTCTTCCAGGGGACTAATGAAAAACTGTTTTTT.

The chain has TRBV5-4 and TRBJ1-2; 8 nucleotides align to TRBD1. Germline assignment: CDR1 SGHNT and CDR2 YYREEE (reference sequence). This CDR3 contains 14 residues. After removal of 6 bases from V and 2 bases from J, the junction contained 6 bases not matched to a gene. The chain's CDR3 is CASTSGQGNYGYTF. For the CDR3, the DNA is TGTGCCAGCACATCTGGACAGGGAAACTATGGCTACACCTTC. Filled out from reference TRBV5-4 and TRBJ1-2, the complete variable domain reads ETGVTQSPTHLIKTRGQQVTLRCSSQSGHNTVSWYQQALGQGPQFIFQYYREEENGRGNFPPRFSGLQFPNYSSELNVNALELDDSALYLCASTSGQGNYGYTFGSGTRLTVV.

The chain uses TRBV14 and TRBJ1-2; possibly TRBD1 for D (5 bases). CDR3 length equals 14 residues. V was trimmed by 1 base and J by 4 bases, leaving 10 bases between them. Per the germline V gene, CDR1 is SGHDN and CDR2 is FVKESK. DNA for the CDR3: TGTGCCAGCAGCCAAGGTCCACAGGCCTATGGCTACACCTTC. Protein: CASSQGPQAYGYTF.